Included here is one TCR beta chain sequence, with context. The antigen remains unidentified. The record originates from a study of beta chain features in type 1 diabetes. Sequenced material consisted of expressed TCRB transcripts (all of the isolated RNA was reverse transcribed). Repertoires were generated with immunoSEQ multiplex PCR, while TCRdb's copy carries only in-frame clones and drops some. Of 680,000 or so clones listed, around 16% are singletons. The J segment lost 8 bases and the V segment lost 4 bases, leaving 4 bases of the junction unmatched. The CDR3 sequence is 14 residues long. The germline V gene has CDR1 LGHNA and CDR2 YSLEER. Points from the study as a whole: Across all four CD4+ subsets, people with type 1 diabetes showed modestly shorter TCRB CDR3s. Patients with type 1 diabetes carried fewer insertions and had more deletions at their VDJ junctions.

The chain joins TRBV4-3 to TRBJ1-4; 10 bases line up with TRBD1. This receptor was taken from a young man in good health. The sample taken for sequencing was naive CD4+ T cells from blood. The CDR3 region has the DNA TGCGCCAGCAGCCCGGGACAGGGGCGCGAAAAACTGTTTTTT. The encoded protein is CASSPGQGREKLFF.